Below are 24 T cell receptor beta chains sequenced from a single sample in a study of identical twins. TCRdb reprocessed the 5' RACE reads with MiXCR, giving one entry per CDR3 protein. The sample lists approximately 230,000 distinct CDR3 sequences; 5.5% to 7.5% were seen once. Separately, the same data were catalogued under a study of T cells expressing NK-cell markers.

Sequenced sample: CD8+ T cells sorted from blood. The receptors derive from a woman between 18 and 29 years old in good health.

This clonotype came up many times. J is TRBJ2-7 and V is TRBV6-1, with D perhaps matching TRBD1 (6 bases). Germline V gene data show CDR1 as MNHNS and CDR2 as SASEGT. Trimming took off 3 bases at V and 2 bases at J, with 8 bases between the two ends. There are 13 residues in the CDR3. The CDR3 nucleotides are TGTGCCAGCAGTGAGGACAGACCCTACGAGCAGTACTTC. Protein sequence: CASSEDRPYEQYF.

This clonotype showed up many times. One end of the junction fails to match germline, which may point to a read error. The chain carries TRBV10-2 and TRBJ2-1; TRBD2 is a possible D gene (6 bases). The CDR3 sequence is 10 residues long. CDR1 and CDR2 from the germline V gene are WSHSY and SAAADI. The CDR3 DNA sequence: TGTGCCAGCGGGTCGGATGAGCAGTTCTTC. This gives the protein CASGSDEQFF.

This clonotype has a handful of counts. The chain links TRBV9 to TRBJ2-7, with a possible D match to TRBD1 (6 bases). The germline gives CDR1 SGDLS, CDR2 YYNGEE. The CDR3 extends over 16 amino acids. V dropped 0 bases and J dropped 9 bases, with 22 bases sitting between them. CDR3 DNA: TGTGCCAGCAGCGTAGGACGAACAGGGAAGCGGACTCGGCAGTACTTC. Translation: CASSVGRTGKRTRQYF.

This clonotype was detected a few times. The chain carries TRBV20-1 and TRBJ2-3; 9 positions agree with TRBD2. Per germline, CDR1 DFQATT and CDR2 SNEGSKA (reference sequence). The V segment lost 6 bases and the J segment 4 bases; nucleotides outside the gene matches: 11. The CDR3 spans 15 residues. In DNA, the CDR3 is TGCAGTGCCCCCCGGAGTAGCGGGGGACCAGATACGCAGTATTTT. This translates into CSAPRSSGGPDTQYF.

The sample holds a few counts of this clonotype. This chain links TRBV4-3 with TRBJ1-2; no definite D call. Germline V lookup: CDR1 LGHNA, CDR2 YSLEER. The CDR3 is 15 amino acids. V was pared by 1 base and J by 4 bases, with 13 bases between. The CDR3 reads CASSQVPKPPYGYTF. DNA of the CDR3: TGCGCCAGCAGCCAAGTCCCCAAGCCCCCCTATGGCTACACCTTC.

In its sample, this clonotype was seen many times. The chain links TRBV7-9 to TRBJ1-2; no definite D call. Germline V gene data show CDR1 as SEHNR and CDR2 as FQNEAQ (reference sequence). V was cut by 6 bases and J by 5 bases, with 10 bases left in between. CDR3 length: 12 residues. CDR3 bases: TGTGCCAGCAGGGCGGACGTATATGGCTACACCTTC. The encoded protein is CASRADVYGYTF.

The chain couples TRBV4-1 to TRBJ1-1, with D uncertain. Deletions cut 0 bases from V and 12 bases from J, with 14 bases between. This CDR3 has 13 amino acids. Germline-derived CDR1 and CDR2 are MGHRA and YSYEKL. The CDR3 DNA reads TGCGCCAGCAGCCAAGATACGAGCGAGACGTCTTTCTTT. The encoded protein is CASSQDTSETSFF.

This clonotype was detected ten times or more. This rearrangement joins TRBV7-2 to TRBJ2-1, with D possibly TRBD2 on 5 matching bases. The germline gives CDR1 SGHTA, CDR2 FQGNSA. The CDR3 runs to 16 residues. V was shortened by 5 bases and J by 0 bases, with 14 bases between the two germline ends. The CDR3 protein is CASSPLSGSSYNEQFF. DNA for the CDR3: TGTGCCAGCAGCCCGCTGAGCGGAAGCTCCTACAATGAGCAGTTCTTC.

Note on this clonotype: Relative to the germline gene, one junction end is altered; a read error may explain this. DNA of the CDR3: TGCGCCAGCAGCTTGGAGCACCTGATTTTTTTC. It encodes CASSLEHLIFF. The V and J genes are TRBV5-1 and TRBJ1-2, with D hard to call. The CDR3 spans 11 residues. Germline CDR1 reads SGHRS; CDR2 reads YFSETQ.

This clonotype was detected many times. CDR3: CASSPTSADNEQFF. The CDR3 nucleotides are TGTGCCAGCAGTCCTACTAGCGCTGACAATGAGCAGTTCTTC. This chain uses TRBV12-3 or TRBV12-4 with TRBJ2-1, with 7 bases lining up with TRBD2. The CDR3 has 14 amino acids. The V segment lost 5 bases and the J segment 5 bases; nucleotides outside the gene matches: 6.

The chain is built from TRBV29-1 and TRBJ2-7; D is unclear. V was clipped by 4 bases and J by 4 bases, with 8 bases between them. CDR1 and CDR2 from the germline V gene are SQVTM and ANQGSEA. The CDR3 is made up of 11 amino acids. CDR3 amino acids: CSVAPGYEQYF. The DNA of the CDR3 is TGCAGCGTTGCCCCAGGTTACGAGCAGTACTTC.

This clonotype occurred a few times. The rearrangement uses TRBV11-2 and TRBJ2-1; D not resolved. The CDR3 is made up of 12 amino acids. CDR1 and CDR2 from the germline V gene are SGHAT and FQNNGV. V shed 5 bases and J shed 9 bases, with 11 bases lying between them. CDR3 nucleotides: TGTGCCAGCAGCCCGTCAACGACTGAGCAGTTCTTC. This gives the protein CASSPSTTEQFF.

This clonotype was found many times. This rearrangement joins TRBV5-1 to TRBJ2-1, with D unresolved. Deletions cut 2 bases from V and 4 bases from J, with 7 bases between. The germline gives CDR1 SGHRS, CDR2 YFSETQ. The CDR3 is made up of 13 amino acids. This chain's CDR3 is CASSLEEYNEQFF. For the CDR3, the DNA is TGCGCCAGCAGCTTAGAGGAGTACAATGAGCAGTTCTTC.

This clonotype was recorded at least ten times. The rearrangement uses TRBV20-1 and TRBJ2-7; D is uncertain. With 3 bases removed from V and 2 bases from J, the gap between germline ends came to 11 bases. The CDR3 sequence is 13 residues long. Per germline, CDR1 DFQATT and CDR2 SNEGSKA (reference sequence). The CDR3, as DNA: TGCAGTGCTAGTGGATGGAACCCCTACGAGCAGTACTTC. It encodes CSASGWNPYEQYF.

This clonotype was found many times. This chain links TRBV27 with TRBJ2-1; 12 bases map to TRBD2. The germline gives CDR1 MNHEY, CDR2 SMNVEV (reference sequence). The CDR3 has 16 residues. The V segment lost 7 bases and the J segment 6 bases; nucleotides outside the gene matches: 10. The CDR3 sequence: CASTSRLAGALNEQFF. As DNA, the CDR3 is TGTGCCAGCACCTCGAGACTAGCGGGAGCTCTCAATGAGCAGTTCTTC.

This clonotype was detected a few times. The rearrangement links TRBV4-3 to TRBJ2-3; D ambiguous. The CDR3 totals 15 residues. Germline lookup yields CDR1 LGHNA and CDR2 YSLEER. V was trimmed by 1 base and J by 2 bases, leaving 10 bases between them. The CDR3 DNA reads TGCGCCAGCAGCCAAGCCGCGAGGTACACAGATACGCAGTATTTT. Amino acid sequence: CASSQAARYTDTQYF.

The chain couples TRBV20-1 to TRBJ1-3; 7 bases fit TRBD1. Germline CDR1 DFQATT, CDR2 SNEGSKA (reference sequence). Germline trimming cut 6 bases from V and 0 bases from J; bases unmatched to any gene: 8. CDR3 size: 15 residues. DNA for the CDR3: TGCAGTGCGGACAGGCCCACGAGCTCTGGAAACACCATATATTTT. It specifies CSADRPTSSGNTIYF.

This clonotype showed up just a few times. The chain joins TRBV3-1 to TRBJ2-2; 10 bases map to TRBD2. The CDR3 totals 17 residues. The J segment lost 2 bases and the V segment lost 1 base, leaving 4 bases of the junction unmatched. Germline CDR1 is LGHDT and CDR2 is YNNKEL (reference sequence). CDR3: CASSQVASGGNTGELFF. The CDR3, as DNA: TGTGCCAGCAGCCAAGTGGCTAGCGGGGGTAACACCGGGGAGCTGTTTTTT.

There are many counts of this clonotype. The V gene is TRBV5-1, the J gene TRBJ2-1; 10 bases fit TRBD2. The germline V gene has CDR1 SGHRS and CDR2 YFSETQ. The CDR3 runs to 17 residues. V shed 0 bases, J shed 0 bases, and the junction held 3 bases outside the gene matches. CDR3 DNA: TGCGCCAGCAGCTTGGCACTAGCGGGGTCCTCCTACAATGAGCAGTTCTTC. Its translation: CASSLALAGSSYNEQFF.

This clonotype was counted only a few times. The CDR3: CASSLPGGAGAGEQYF. In DNA, the CDR3 is TGTGCCAGCAGCTTACCCGGGGGAGCGGGGGCGGGGGAGCAGTACTTC. V and J are TRBV7-2 and TRBJ2-7; 8 positions agree with TRBD2. This CDR3 spans 16 amino acids. Germline-derived CDR1 and CDR2 are SGHTA and FQGNSA. The V segment lost 2 bases and the J segment 7 bases; nucleotides outside the gene matches: 13.

This clonotype was seen at least ten times. The V call is TRBV9, the J call TRBJ1-1; D might be TRBD1 (6 bases). V gave up 0 bases and J gave up 5 bases, with 8 bases separating them. The CDR3 runs to 13 residues. The germline CDR1 and CDR2 sequences are SGDLS and YYNGEE. CDR3 sequence: CASSVEGGTEAFF. CDR3 DNA: TGTGCCAGCAGCGTAGAAGGGGGGACTGAAGCTTTCTTT.

The chain is built from TRBV7-6 and TRBJ1-1; no clear D gene. V lost 6 bases and J 8 bases, leaving 19 bases between the germline ends. This CDR3 has 14 amino acids. Germline lookup yields CDR1 SGHVS and CDR2 FNYEAQ. The chain's CDR3 is CASRVGREVGEAFF. The CDR3 bases are TGTGCCAGCAGAGTTGGACGGGAAGTCGGGGAAGCTTTCTTT. The whole variable domain, remainder taken from reference TRBV7-6 and TRBJ1-1, is GAGVSQSPRYKVTKRGQDVALRCDPISGHVSLYWYRQALGQGPEFLTYFNYEAQQDKSGLPNDRFSAERPEGSISTLTIQRTEQRDSAMYRCASRVGREVGEAFFGQGTRLTVV.

This clonotype was observed many times. The rearrangement joins TRBV29-1 to TRBJ2-7; 12 nucleotides line up with TRBD2. Germline V lookup: CDR1 SQVTM, CDR2 ANQGSEA. The CDR3 consists of 15 residues. V trimming: 4 bases; J trimming: 5 bases; junction bases outside the gene matches: 9. In DNA form, the CDR3 reads TGCAGCGTTGTAGGGGGACTAGCGGGCGTAAACGAGCAGTACTTC. Translated: CSVVGGLAGVNEQYF.

This clonotype has only a few counts. CDR3 nucleotides: TGTGCCAGCAGTTTCCTCGACTTAACGGATACGCAGTATTTT. Translation gives CASSFLDLTDTQYF. V and J are TRBV27 and TRBJ2-3; D is undetermined. Germline-derived CDR1 and CDR2 are MNHEY and SMNVEV (reference sequence). Trimming removed 3 bases at V and 6 bases at J, with 13 bases between. This CDR3 is 14 amino acids long.